This TCR beta chain was sequenced during a study of cytomegalovirus exposure and HLA in healthy donors. Notes on the study in general: Listed as cytomegalovirus-associated were over 150 TCR beta chains.

The V end lost 2 bases, the J end lost 0 bases, and 20 bases lay between the germline ends. The CDR3 consists of 18 residues. CDR1 MNHNS and CDR2 SASEGT come from the germline V gene. Regarding this clone: As yet, its antigen is unknown.

This PCR relied on a set of 60 Vbeta primers and 13 Jbeta primers. Sequencing was performed with immunoSEQ multiplex PCR; in TCRdb, only in-frame clones are kept and a portion is missing. Found here are roughly 200,000 clones, less than 85% of them singletons; the top ten hold more than 1.5%. Healthy bone marrow donors formed the donor group. Sequencing was performed on PBMCs. The chain is built from TRBV6-1 and TRBJ2-7; possible D gene TRBD2, 6 bases. The source of this sequence is a girl between 10 and 17 years old in good health and CMV-seropositive. CDR3 in DNA: TGTGCCAGCAGTGAAATCGAGCAGGGAGGACACCACTCCTACGAGCAGTACTTC. This codes for CASSEIEQGGHHSYEQYF.